This TCR beta chain is drawn from a study of shared clonotypes between healthy human individuals. The CDR3 sequence is 15 residues long. J gave up 3 bases and V 6 bases, and 6 bases lay outside the gene matches. CDR1 is SNHLY, CDR2 FYNNEI, per germline. Generated by immunoSEQ multiplex PCR, the TCRdb table keeps only in-frame clones and is missing some. The table lists some 200,000 clones, around 63% of them singletons. This TCR was sampled from a man aged 30-40 years in good health. J is TRBJ2-1 and V is TRBV2; 9 bases map to TRBD1. The sample comprised memory CD4+ T cells sorted from blood. Subset reported: CD45RA-negative fraction. The CDR3 protein is CASSVGQGLYNEQFF. DNA of the CDR3: TGTGCCAGCAGCGTGGGACAGGGACTCTACAATGAGCAGTTCTTC.